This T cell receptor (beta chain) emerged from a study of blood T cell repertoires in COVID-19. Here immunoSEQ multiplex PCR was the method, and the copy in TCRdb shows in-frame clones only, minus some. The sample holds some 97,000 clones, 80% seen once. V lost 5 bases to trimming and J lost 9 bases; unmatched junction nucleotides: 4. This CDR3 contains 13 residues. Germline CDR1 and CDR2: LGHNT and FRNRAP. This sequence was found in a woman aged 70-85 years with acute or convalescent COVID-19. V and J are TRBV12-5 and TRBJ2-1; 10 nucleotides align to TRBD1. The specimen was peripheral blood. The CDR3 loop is CASGLTGGSEQFF. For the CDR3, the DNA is TGTGCTAGTGGTCTGACAGGGGGCTCTGAGCAGTTCTTC.